The 23 T cell receptor beta chains reported below all come from one sample, sequenced in a study of neurological immune-mediated disorders. TCRdb passed the 5' RACE reads through MiXCR, listing each CDR3 protein once. The data show about 58,000 distinct CDR3 sequences, approximately 3.6% seen once. The sequenced sample consisted of PBMCs. These receptors were obtained from a woman aged 60 to 75 with multiple sclerosis.

This clonotype was picked up many times. This chain links TRBV12-3 or TRBV12-4 with TRBJ2-3; 7 bases are shared with TRBD1. With V trimmed by 7 bases and J by 1 base, 5 bases remained unmatched. This CDR3 comprises 14 residues. This CDR3 reads CASTLDRGTDTQYF. Written as DNA, the CDR3 is TGTGCCAGCACCTTAGACAGGGGCACAGATACGCAGTATTTT.

This clonotype occurred many times. This chain joins TRBV5-1 and TRBJ2-7, with TRBD2 identical over 11 bases. CDR1 SGHRS and CDR2 YFSETQ come from the germline V gene. This CDR3 contains 15 residues. The ends lost 4 bases at V and 1 base at J; junction bases unmatched: 4. Here the CDR3 reads CASSHSGGGSYEQYF. CDR3 nucleotides: TGCGCCAGCAGCCATAGCGGGGGGGGTTCCTACGAGCAGTACTTC.

This clonotype was recorded at least ten times. The chain couples TRBV5-1 to TRBJ2-3; 9 bases line up with TRBD1. The CDR3 spans 16 residues. The trim removed 0 bases at V and 0 bases at J, leaving 2 bases unmatched. The V gene's germline CDR1 is SGHRS and CDR2 YFSETQ. The CDR3 region is CASSLGTGASTDTQYF. CDR3 DNA: TGCGCCAGCAGCTTGGGGACAGGGGCGAGCACAGATACGCAGTATTTT.

This chain joins TRBV2 and TRBJ1-5; D is possibly TRBD1 (5 bases). CDR3 size: 14 residues. Per the germline V gene, CDR1 is SNHLY and CDR2 is FYNNEI. V lost 3 bases, J lost 2 bases, and 8 bases lay in between. CDR3 nucleotide sequence: TGTGCCAGCAGTGACAGGGCCGGCAATCAGCCCCAGCATTTT. Encoded protein: CASSDRAGNQPQHF.

On this clonotype: A read error may be the cause here, since a much bigger clone is one base away. The chain has TRBV3-1 and TRBJ1-1; D gene ambiguous. The V end lost 7 bases, the J end lost 6 bases, and 18 bases lay between the germline ends. The CDR3 contains 14 residues. The germline V gene has CDR1 LGHDT and CDR2 YNNKEL (reference sequence). Here the CDR3 reads CASKDNGAFAEAFF. As DNA, the CDR3 is TGTGCCAGCAAAGACAACGGTGCATTTGCTGAAGCTTTCTTT. Based on the CDR3 plus reference TRBV3-1 and TRBJ1-1, the full variable domain is DTAVSQTPKYLVTQMGNDKSIKCEQNLGHDTMYWYKQDSKKFLKIMFSYNNKELIINETVPNRFSPKSPDKAHLNLHINSLELGDSAVYFCASKDNGAFAEAFFGQGTRLTVV.

This clonotype was counted ten times or more. The V call is TRBV5-1, the J call TRBJ2-5, with 7 nucleotides matching TRBD2. Germline CDR1 is SGHRS and CDR2 is YFSETQ. The CDR3 has 16 amino acids. The trim removed 4 bases at V and 5 bases at J, leaving 14 bases unmatched. CDR3 DNA sequence: TGCGCCAGCAGCGAATGGAGGGGAGCGGGGTACGAGACCCAGTACTTC. It encodes CASSEWRGAGYETQYF.

This clonotype has ten or more counts. The chain recombines TRBV27 with TRBJ2-3; D possibly corresponds to TRBD2 (6 bases). V was pared by 4 bases and J by 8 bases, with 16 bases between. CDR1 is MNHEY and CDR2 is SMNVEV in the germline V gene (reference sequence). CDR3 length: 14 residues. CDR3 loop: CASSSGVGRFTQYF. CDR3 sequence (DNA): TGTGCCAGCAGTTCGGGGGTGGGAAGATTTACGCAGTATTTT.

This clonotype was seen many times. For the CDR3, the DNA is TGTGCCAGCAGTCCCCGGGGCCCGGGCGGCTATGGCTACACCTTC. This codes for CASSPRGPGGYGYTF. This chain uses TRBV27 with TRBJ1-2, with D perhaps TRBD1 (5 bases). The CDR3 totals 15 residues. Trimming stripped 5 bases from V and 4 bases from J, with 17 bases between. Germline V gene lookup returns CDR1 MNHEY and CDR2 SMNVEV (reference sequence).

This clonotype has ten or more counts. An end of the junction differs from the germline gene, which may be a read error. The rearrangement joins TRBV7-7 to TRBJ2-2; 7 bases match TRBD2. This CDR3 is built from 15 residues. Per germline, CDR1 SSHAT and CDR2 FNYEAQ (reference sequence). The CDR3 DNA follows: TGTGCTAGCAGCCCCACGGGGGGTTTGTCCGGGGAGCTGTTTTTT. It translates to CASSPTGGLSGELFF.

This clonotype was observed many times. The V and J genes are TRBV4-1 and TRBJ1-1, with no clear D. This CDR3 has 11 residues. Germline lookup yields CDR1 MGHRA and CDR2 YSYEKL. Trimming removed 2 bases from V and 6 bases from J, with 4 bases in between. CDR3 amino acids: CASSQYSEAFF. The CDR3 DNA reads as TGCGCCAGCAGCCAATACTCTGAAGCTTTCTTT.

This clonotype was counted many times. V is TRBV20-1 and J is TRBJ1-1; 7 bases map to TRBD1. The CDR3 loop spans 11 amino acids. The germline V gene has CDR1 DFQATT and CDR2 SNEGSKA (reference sequence). The V gene end was trimmed by 5 bases and the J gene end by 10 bases; junction bases not matched to a gene: 7. CDR3 sequence: CSADRDDRAFF. CDR3 coding DNA: TGCAGTGCTGACAGGGATGATCGAGCTTTCTTT.

This clonotype has ten or more counts. This chain joins TRBV21-1 and TRBJ2-2. TRBV21-1 represents a pseudogene. The CDR3 loop spans 11 amino acids. CDR3 sequence (DNA): TGTGCCAGAAGCCGACAGGGGACGCTGTTTTTT. Its translation is CARSRQGTLFF.

This clonotype has ten or more counts. This chain uses TRBV5-6 with TRBJ1-1; 8 nucleotides match TRBD1. Trimming took 2 bases from V and 8 from J; bases not matched to a gene: 14. Germline V gene lookup returns CDR1 SGHDT and CDR2 YYEEEE. CDR3 length: 16 amino acids. The DNA for the CDR3 is TGTGCCAGCAGCTTCAGTCCCACGTCCACAGGGGGGGAAGCTTTCTTT. Amino acids: CASSFSPTSTGGEAFF. The complete variable domain, with remaining parts taken from reference TRBV5-6 and TRBJ1-1, reads DAGVTQSPTHLIKTRGQQVTLRCSPKSGHDTVSWYQQALGQGPQFIFQYYEEEERQRGNFPDRFSGHQFPNYSSELNVNALLLGDSALYLCASSFSPTSTGGEAFFGQGTRLTVV.

This clonotype was seen only a few times. The chain joins TRBV2 to TRBJ1-5; 7 nucleotides line up with TRBD1. V lost 5 bases, J lost 4 bases, and 8 bases stayed unmatched. This CDR3 comprises 15 residues. The germline CDR1 and CDR2 sequences are SNHLY and FYNNEI. The CDR3 sequence is CASSPDRAPNQPQHF. The CDR3 nucleotides are TGTGCCAGCAGTCCTGACAGGGCTCCGAATCAGCCCCAGCATTTT.

This clonotype has a count of ten or more. CDR3 DNA sequence: TGTGCCAGCAGCCTTAGCGGGGGCAGAGATACGCAGTATTTT. As protein: CASSLSGGRDTQYF. The rearrangement links TRBV3-1 to TRBJ2-3, with 9 bases fitting TRBD2. The CDR3 is 14 amino acids. Germline V gives CDR1 LGHDT, CDR2 YNNKEL (reference sequence). V trimming: 4 bases; J trimming: 5 bases; junction bases outside the gene matches: 4.

This chain connects TRBV20-1 to TRBJ2-1; D may be TRBD2 (5 bases). The V and J ends lost 0 bases and 1 base respectively, with 10 bases between them. Per the germline V gene, CDR1 is DFQATT and CDR2 is SNEGSKA (reference sequence). The CDR3 spans 15 residues. The CDR3: CSARDLRGSYNEQFF. The DNA for the CDR3 is TGCAGTGCTAGAGATCTTCGAGGGTCCTACAATGAGCAGTTCTTC.

This clonotype was counted at least ten times. The J gene is TRBJ1-4, the V gene TRBV5-1; D is undetermined. V lost 0 bases and J lost 2, with 5 bases in between. CDR1 is SGHRS and CDR2 is YFSETQ in the germline V gene. The CDR3 is made up of 14 amino acids. CDR3 bases: TGCGCCAGCAGCTTGGCTGGGACTAATGAAAAACTGTTTTTT. Its protein product is CASSLAGTNEKLFF.

This clonotype was seen at least ten times. The chain links TRBV28 to TRBJ1-5; D call uncertain. In germline, CDR1 is MDHEN, CDR2 SYDVKM. The CDR3 contains 13 residues. V gave up 7 bases and J gave up 0 bases, with 7 bases separating them. CDR3 bases: TGTGCCAGCAACGATGGTAGCAATCAGCCCCAGCATTTT. Translation: CASNDGSNQPQHF. Supplemented by reference TRBV28 and TRBJ1-5, the full variable domain reads DVKVTQSSRYLVKRTGEKVFLECVQDMDHENMFWYRQDPGLGLRLIYFSYDVKMKEKGDIPEGYSVSREKKERFSLILESASTNQTSMYLCASNDGSNQPQHFGDGTRLSIL.

In this sample, this clonotype turned up many times. The J gene is TRBJ2-3, the V gene TRBV20-1; a possible D gene is TRBD1 (5 bases). Trimming took 8 bases from V and 2 from J, leaving 29 bases between them. The CDR3 is made up of 18 amino acids. Germline V CDR1 and CDR2: DFQATT, SNEGSKA (reference sequence). The CDR3 DNA reads as TGCAGTCTCGAAGGGGCCCAGTTAGGTTCCACATACACAGATACGCAGTATTTT. It is translated as CSLEGAQLGSTYTDTQYF.

This clonotype came up many times. V usage is TRBV29-1 and J usage is TRBJ2-1, with TRBD1 identical over 9 bases. CDR1 SQVTM and CDR2 ANQGSEA come from the germline V gene. The CDR3 is 16 residues long. With 3 bases clipped from V and 7 bases from J, the junction kept 13 bases outside the gene matches. For the CDR3, the DNA is TGCAGCGTTGAGAAGGCGGGGGACAGGGCATTGAATGAGCAGTTCTTC. Translating gives CSVEKAGDRALNEQFF.

In its sample, this clonotype was seen many times. V gene TRBV20-1 combines with J gene TRBJ1-4; D remains ambiguous. The germline V and J ends were trimmed by 3 bases and 0 bases, with 8 bases remaining between them. CDR1 is DFQATT, CDR2 SNEGSKA, per germline (reference sequence). This CDR3 has 14 amino acids. CDR3 residues: CSASNSATNEKLFF. In nucleotides, the CDR3 is TGCAGTGCTAGTAACAGCGCAACTAATGAAAAACTGTTTTTT.

This clonotype was counted many times. V and J are TRBV28 and TRBJ2-1; no firm D call. The germline V gene has CDR1 MDHEN and CDR2 SYDVKM. CDR3 size: 16 residues. V shed 3 bases and J shed 0 bases, with 12 bases lying between them. The chain's CDR3 is CASSFVAVSSYNEQFF. CDR3 nucleotide sequence: TGTGCCAGCAGTTTCGTCGCGGTGAGCTCCTACAATGAGCAGTTCTTC.

Ten or more counts support this clonotype. V gene TRBV24-1 combines with J gene TRBJ2-5, with 15 bases fitting TRBD2. Losses at the gene ends were 3 bases for V and 4 bases for J; bases not matched to a gene: 8. Germline lookup yields CDR1 KGHDR and CDR2 SFDVKD. This CDR3 spans 18 amino acids. The CDR3 sequence is CATSDGLAGGPSRETQYF. Written as DNA, the CDR3 is TGTGCCACCAGTGATGGACTAGCGGGAGGGCCGTCAAGAGAGACCCAGTACTTC.